Listed below are T cell receptor beta chains from one sample, sequenced in a study of T cells after yellow fever vaccination. MiXCR, run by TCRdb on the 5' RACE reads, gives a single entry per CDR3 protein. Seen here are roughly 260,000 distinct CDR3 sequences, 10% to 15% observed once, and the top ten hold about 0.54%. Sequenced material: CD4+ T cells sorted from PBMCs, taken 45 days after the yellow fever booster vaccination. These receptors were collected from a man aged 25-45 years who received the YFV17D yellow fever vaccine. Each CDR3 is given without its conserved first and last residue. The D gene is left open where the match is weak.

cdr3_aa d_call j_call v_call cdr3_length
ASSLEGGHEQY NA TRBJ2-7 TRBV7-6 11
ASESSNQPQH NA TRBJ1-5 TRBV19 10
ASSSGQGPVQY TRBD1 TRBJ2-7 TRBV28 11
ASSFEGQVGGQY TRBD1 TRBJ2-5 TRBV12-3/TRBV12-4 12
ASSLARLADGYEQY TRBD2 TRBJ2-7 TRBV7-2 14
ACSSQGSNYGYT NA TRBJ1-2 TRBV12-3/TRBV12-4 12
ASSYSSLLLAKNIQY NA TRBJ2-4 TRBV6-2/TRBV6-3 15
SVGFFSFGGHEQF NA TRBJ2-1 TRBV29-1 13
SVGKSGANVLT NA TRBJ2-6 TRBV29-1 11
ASSLSRQRAGELF NA TRBJ2-2 TRBV7-9 13
SVFRGTETQY NA TRBJ2-5 TRBV20-1 10
ASTAPLAGDRDTQY TRBD2 TRBJ2-3 TRBV28 14
ASSLMTSGMETQY TRBD2 TRBJ2-5 TRBV5-1 13
ASSSGQGRADTQY TRBD1 TRBJ2-3 TRBV27 13
ASSVGQSYEQY NA TRBJ2-7 TRBV9 11
ASSQGRAYGYT NA TRBJ1-2 TRBV4-3 11
ASSLPGEKLF NA TRBJ1-4 TRBV7-2 10
ASSFLGSGRAFTGELF TRBD2 TRBJ2-2 TRBV12-3/TRBV12-4 16
ASQTYEQY NA TRBJ2-7 TRBV14 8
ASSLELPETQY NA TRBJ2-5 TRBV12-3/TRBV12-4 11
ASSPPEGEAF NA TRBJ1-1 TRBV18 10
ASSDRGSNIQY TRBD1 TRBJ2-4 TRBV19 11
ASSLRSGPGELF NA TRBJ2-2 TRBV7-7 12
ASSRSGGGLAKNIQY TRBD2 TRBJ2-4 TRBV7-2 15
SALGQGREQY TRBD1 TRBJ2-7 TRBV20-1 10
SGSPRTAPYEQY NA TRBJ2-7 TRBV20-1 12
ASSHPTQGLDEQY NA TRBJ2-7 TRBV7-9 13
ASSIGLAPGELF TRBD2 TRBJ2-2 TRBV19 12
ASSGSGETQY NA TRBJ2-5 TRBV5-4 10
KPDTSGTYNEQF TRBD2 TRBJ2-1 TRBV20-1 12
SVGGRTSNTIDTQY TRBD2 TRBJ2-3 TRBV29-1 14
SVDSSGGGGQETQY NA TRBJ2-5 TRBV29-1 14
ASSYPGTRETQY NA TRBJ2-5 TRBV5-1 12
ASRLTSGKNEQF TRBD2 TRBJ2-1 TRBV12-3/TRBV12-4 12
ASSQVWKGGTEAF NA TRBJ1-1 TRBV3-1 13
ASSLGLGIRGSGELF NA TRBJ2-2 TRBV12-3/TRBV12-4 15
ASRNPARSYEQY NA TRBJ2-7 TRBV2 12
ASSSSSTGGFEQY NA TRBJ2-7 TRBV12-3/TRBV12-4 13
ASSLEPGPGDEQF NA TRBJ2-1 TRBV5-4 13
ASSLGWEGTYEQY TRBD2 TRBJ2-7 TRBV7-8 13
ASSHRVAGVLEQF TRBD2 TRBJ2-1 TRBV18 13
ASSLAQHEQF NA TRBJ2-1 TRBV5-6 10
ASSRYGTDNNEQF NA TRBJ2-1 TRBV5-5 13
ASTFIDTQY NA TRBJ2-3 TRBV12-3/TRBV12-4 9
ASSLGTGGKAF TRBD1 TRBJ1-1 TRBV27 11
SARGLGLAGPNEQF TRBD2 TRBJ2-1 TRBV20-1 14
ASSSGLAGGPYNEQF TRBD2 TRBJ2-1 TRBV9 15
ASSQRFGASSGAQETQY TRBD2 TRBJ2-5 TRBV3-1 17
ASSFKTGSAGELF NA TRBJ2-2 TRBV7-2 13
ASSYGGTGELF NA TRBJ2-2 TRBV7-3 11
ASKRQGDEKLF TRBD1 TRBJ1-4 TRBV12-3/TRBV12-4 11
ASSSTVTPEQY NA TRBJ2-7 TRBV7-2 11
ASSLNGYYEQY NA TRBJ2-7 TRBV7-2 11